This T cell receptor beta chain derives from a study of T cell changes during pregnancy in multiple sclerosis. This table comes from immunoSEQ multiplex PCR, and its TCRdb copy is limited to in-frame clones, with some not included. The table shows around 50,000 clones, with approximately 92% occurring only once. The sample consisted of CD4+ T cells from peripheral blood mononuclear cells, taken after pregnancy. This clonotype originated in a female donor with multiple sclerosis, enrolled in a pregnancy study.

CDR3 in DNA: TGTGCCACGACAGGGAACACTGAAGCTTTCTTT. It codes for CATTGNTEAFF. The chain couples TRBV10-3 to TRBJ1-1, with D perhaps TRBD1 (6 bases). The CDR3 extends over 11 amino acids. Germline values: CDR1 ENHRY, CDR2 SYGVKD. The V and J ends lost 10 bases and 1 base respectively, with 7 bases between them.